This T cell receptor (beta chain) was sequenced in a study of T cell responses to AZD1222 COVID-19 vaccine. Study-wide findings and caveats: The study identified only six AZD1222 recipients as seropositive at baseline. Spike-specific TCR breadth rose after two AZD1222 doses, and depth rose as well. White British people made up most donors, females outnumbered males, and clonal diversity was possibly underestimated.

As regards this clone: Its antigen remains unknown.

The CDR3 is 16 residues long. CDR1 SEHNR and CDR2 FQNEAQ come from the germline V gene (reference sequence). Trimming removed 2 bases from V and 2 bases from J, with 13 bases in between. Sequencing was performed with immunoSEQ multiplex PCR; in TCRdb, only in-frame clones are kept and a portion is missing. This table holds 100,000 to 150,000 clones, 70% to 90% found once. Specimen: peripheral blood, collected 28 days after the second AZD1222 dose. The chain recombines TRBV7-9 with TRBJ1-3; D ambiguous. The receptor comes from an adult who received the AZD1222 COVID-19 vaccine. The CDR3 here is CASSLSGFETGNTIYF. The CDR3 DNA follows: TGTGCCAGCAGCTTATCTGGATTCGAGACTGGAAACACCATATATTTT.